Listed here are 5 T cell receptor beta chains from one sample, sequenced in a study of cytomegalovirus exposure and HLA in healthy donors. This PCR relied on a set of 60 Vbeta primers and 13 Jbeta primers. TCRdb's table, derived via immunoSEQ multiplex PCR, lists solely in-frame clones and lacks some. The sample consists of about 120,000 clones, roughly 80% of them appearing once. Source material: PBMCs. These receptors were collected from a woman between 35 and 50 years old in good health and CMV-seropositive.

This chain joins TRBV6-5 and TRBJ2-6, with a tentative D call TRBD2 (5 bases). From germline, CDR1 is MNHEY and CDR2 SVGAGI. Trimming pared 2 bases from V and 1 base from J, leaving 6 bases between. The CDR3 spans 15 residues. The CDR3 DNA reads as TGTGCCAGCAGTTACGCGGGTTCTGGGGCCAACGTCCTGACTTTC. Protein product: CASSYAGSGANVLTF.

This clone was picked up a small number of times. The V call is TRBV4-1, the J call TRBJ2-2; perhaps TRBD1 as D (6 bases). CDR1 is MGHRA and CDR2 is YSYEKL in the germline V gene. This CDR3 is 16 amino acids long. Trimming stripped 4 bases from V and 1 base from J, with 13 bases between. The CDR3 DNA sequence: TGCGCCAGCAGCCCCTTAGGACAGAGGAACACCGGGGAGCTGTTTTTT. As protein: CASSPLGQRNTGELFF.

The chain links TRBV5-4 to TRBJ2-3; 11 positions agree with TRBD2. Trimming cost V 3 bases and J 6 bases; bases outside gene matches: 12. This CDR3 region has 17 residues. Germline CDR1 and CDR2: SGHNT and YYREEE (reference sequence). The CDR3 loop reads CASSSGDLAGGPDTQYF. The CDR3 DNA follows: TGTGCCAGCAGCTCCGGTGATCTAGCGGGAGGACCGGATACGCAGTATTTT.

The chain couples TRBV18 to TRBJ1-1, with D possibly matching TRBD1 (5 bases). This CDR3 has 16 amino acids. Germline CDR1 reads KGHSH; CDR2 reads LQKENI. V lost 4 bases, J lost 2 bases, and 17 bases lay in between. CDR3 sequence reads: CASSRGGERRNTEAFF. Written as DNA, the CDR3 is TGTGCCAGCTCACGGGGGGGTGAGAGGAGAAACACTGAAGCTTTCTTT.

This clone is a singleton in its sample. Relative to the germline gene, one junction end is altered; a read error may explain this. The gene calls are TRBV5-1 and TRBJ2-3; D remains unclear. Germline lookup yields CDR1 SGHRS and CDR2 YFSETQ. This CDR3 comprises 14 residues. As DNA, the CDR3 is TGCGCCAGCAGGCTTACGAATAGCAGAGATACGCAGTATTTT. It yields the protein CASRLTNSRDTQYF.